These 3 T cell receptor beta chains came from one sample sequenced in a study of blood T cell repertoires in COVID-19. TCRdb keeps only in-frame clones here, not all; method: immunoSEQ multiplex PCR. The table includes over 200,000 clones, around 86% detected once. The sequencing sample was made of PBMCs or T cells enriched from blood (not recorded which). These receptor sequences come from a man aged 18 to 35 who had recovered from COVID-19.

The rearrangement joins TRBV18 to TRBJ2-1; 8 nucleotides line up with TRBD1. From germline, CDR1 is KGHSH and CDR2 LQKENI. The J segment lost 7 bases and the V segment lost 2 bases, leaving 13 bases of the junction unmatched. The CDR3 runs 17 residues. The CDR3 DNA follows: TGTGCCAGCTCACCAAGGGAGTCCGGGACAGGACTTAATGAGCAGTTCTTC. Translated, it gives CASSPRESGTGLNEQFF.

The chain recombines TRBV7-2 with TRBJ2-7; perhaps TRBD2 as D (6 bases). This CDR3 is 14 amino acids long. Looked up from germline, CDR1 is SGHTA and CDR2 is FQGNSA. V was cut by 4 bases and J by 0 bases, with 10 bases left in between. CDR3 amino acids: CASSSTLASYEQYF. CDR3 nucleotide sequence: TGTGCCAGCAGCTCTACACTAGCCTCCTACGAGCAGTACTTC.

In DNA, the CDR3 is TGTGCCAGCAGTTTAGGGGGGAGTAGATTCAATGAGCAGTTCTTC. Its translation is CASSLGGSRFNEQFF. The chain has TRBV28 and TRBJ2-1, with D maybe TRBD2 (6 bases). Looked up from germline, CDR1 is MDHEN and CDR2 is SYDVKM. V lost 2 bases, J lost 6 bases, and 14 bases lay in between. The CDR3 has 15 amino acids.